Presented here are 22 T cell receptor beta chains from one specimen sequenced in a study of T cell responses to AZD1222 COVID-19 vaccine. Assay: immunoSEQ multiplex PCR; the TCRdb copy retains only in-frame clones and omits some. The sample includes under 200,000 clones, around 90% of them seen just once. Specimen: peripheral blood, collected on day 0 of AZD1222 vaccination. Source of these receptors: an adult in good health.

The CDR3 nucleotides read TGTGCCAGCAGCCCAACCCGACAGGTCTTAAACACCATATATTTT. Residues: CASSPTRQVLNTIYF. The rearrangement links TRBV5-5 to TRBJ1-3, with TRBD1 as a possible D gene (6 bases). Between the trimmed V and J ends, which lost 4 bases and 6 bases, there was a span of 17 bases. Germline V lookup: CDR1 SGHKS, CDR2 YYEKEE (reference sequence). This CDR3 spans 15 amino acids.

The CDR3 region is CASSFRDAGEQYF. CDR3 sequence (DNA): TGTGCCAGCAGCTTTCGGGACGCCGGCGAGCAGTACTTC. The chain uses TRBV5-4 and TRBJ2-7, with D perhaps given as TRBD1 or TRBD2 (5 bases each). The germline gives CDR1 SGHNT, CDR2 YYREEE (reference sequence). The germline V and J ends were trimmed by 2 bases and 6 bases, with 12 bases remaining between them. This CDR3 region has 13 residues. The full variable domain, rest sourced from reference TRBV5-4 and TRBJ2-7, is ETGVTQSPTHLIKTRGQQVTLRCSSQSGHNTVSWYQQALGQGPQFIFQYYREEENGRGNFPPRFSGLQFPNYSSELNVNALELDDSALYLCASSFRDAGEQYFGPGTRLTVT.

This clone was detected only a few times. This sequence joins TRBV27 and TRBJ1-4; D is ambiguous. The germline CDR1 and CDR2 sequences are MNHEY and SMNVEV (reference sequence). Trimming shortened V by 2 bases and J by 8 bases, and 6 bases separated the two germline ends. CDR3 length: 12 amino acids. CDR3 loop: CASSLAGEKLFF. CDR3 sequence (DNA): TGTGCCAGCAGTTTAGCTGGAGAAAAACTGTTTTTT.

The V gene is TRBV6-5, the J gene TRBJ1-2, with a weak D call TRBD1 (5 bases). The germline CDR1 and CDR2 sequences are MNHEY and SVGAGI. CDR3 length: 13 amino acids. The V end was cut by 6 bases, the J end by 6 bases, with 14 bases between. CDR3 amino acids: CASRYTGSDGYTF. CDR3 in DNA: TGTGCCAGCAGGTATACAGGATCGGATGGCTACACCTTC.

The CDR3 protein is CASSLGQGALNYGYTF. Here the CDR3 DNA reads TGTGCCAGCAGCTTGGGTCAGGGGGCGCTTAACTATGGCTACACCTTC. The rearrangement joins TRBV5-4 to TRBJ1-2; the match to TRBD1 covers 8 bases. This CDR3 is built from 16 residues. Unmatched junction bases numbered 5, after V lost 0 bases and J lost 1 base. Germline-derived CDR1 and CDR2 are SGHNT and YYREEE (reference sequence).

The chain couples TRBV7-2 to TRBJ1-5, with 9 bases aligning to TRBD1. The CDR3 is made up of 14 amino acids. Germline CDR1 and CDR2: SGHTA and FQGNSA. J gave up 7 bases and V 5 bases, and 6 bases lay outside the gene matches. The CDR3 DNA reads as TGTGCCAGCAGCCTAAGACAGGGGGAACAGCCCCAGCATTTT. Its translation: CASSLRQGEQPQHF.

This chain uses TRBV4-3 with TRBJ1-4, with 7 bases lining up with TRBD1. The germline V gene has CDR1 LGHNA and CDR2 YSLEER. The CDR3 is 14 residues long. Unmatched junction bases numbered 3, after V lost 4 bases and J lost 4 bases. For the CDR3, the DNA is TGCGCCAGCAGCCTGAGGGACAGTAATGAAAAACTGTTTTTT. Translation: CASSLRDSNEKLFF.

The chain has TRBV5-4 and TRBJ2-7; TRBD2 might be the D (7 bases). Germline loops: CDR1 SGHNT, CDR2 YYREEE (reference sequence). The V end was cut by 9 bases, the J end by 5 bases, with 15 bases between. CDR3 length: 12 amino acids. CDR3 region: CAITTGRDEQYF. CDR3 coding DNA: TGTGCCATCACAACAGGGAGGGACGAGCAGTACTTC.

J is TRBJ1-3 and V is TRBV5-1; 9 nucleotides line up with TRBD1. The V segment lost 1 base and the J segment 1 base; nucleotides outside the gene matches: 3. The CDR3 runs 16 residues. Germline assignment: CDR1 SGHRS and CDR2 YFSETQ. The CDR3 DNA sequence: TGCGCCAGCAGCTTGACAGGGGGCGCTTCTGGAAACACCATATATTTT. Protein: CASSLTGGASGNTIYF.

The V call is TRBV7-9, the J call TRBJ1-6; D not resolved. The CDR3 is 14 amino acids. Trimming pared 3 bases from V and 5 bases from J, leaving 8 bases between. Germline V gene data show CDR1 as SEHNR and CDR2 as FQNEAQ (reference sequence). The CDR3 is CASSFSGDNSPLHF. The CDR3 DNA sequence: TGTGCCAGCAGCTTCTCTGGGGATAATTCACCCCTCCACTTT.

This chain connects TRBV28 to TRBJ2-5; D not resolved. CDR3 size: 14 residues. Germline loops: CDR1 MDHEN, CDR2 SYDVKM. Deletions cut 3 bases from V and 1 base from J, with 9 bases between. This CDR3 reads CASSFLIRQETQYF. CDR3 nucleotides: TGTGCCAGCAGTTTCCTAATCCGCCAAGAGACCCAGTACTTC.

The rearrangement uses TRBV18 and TRBJ1-2; D perhaps matches TRBD1 (6 bases). The CDR3 length is 13 residues. V lost 2 bases, J lost 8 bases, and 12 bases lay in between. Looked up from germline, CDR1 is KGHSH and CDR2 is LQKENI. The CDR3 bases are TGTGCCAGCTCACCAACGGGGGCAGGAGGCTACACCTTC. This sequence encodes CASSPTGAGGYTF. The full variable domain, with the rest looked up from reference TRBV18 and TRBJ1-2, is NAGVMQNPRHLVRRRGQEARLRCSPMKGHSHVYWYRQLPEEGLKFMVYLQKENIIDESGMPKERFSAEFPKEGPSILRIQQVVRGDSAAYFCASSPTGAGGYTFGSGTRLTVV.

The CDR3 region has the DNA TGTGCCAGCAGTAACGGGCCCCTCCCGGATGGCTACACCTTC. Translating it yields CASSNGPLPDGYTF. The chain couples TRBV6-5 to TRBJ1-2; D unresolved. This CDR3 has 14 amino acids. The V end lost 5 bases, the J end lost 6 bases, and 16 bases lay between the germline ends. Germline V gene data show CDR1 as MNHEY and CDR2 as SVGAGI.

This clone was counted between two and nine times. V is TRBV7-6 and J is TRBJ2-6; tentatively, D is TRBD1 (5 bases). Deletions cut 5 bases from V and 0 bases from J, with 11 bases between. The CDR3 consists of 16 residues. In germline, CDR1 is SGHVS, CDR2 FNYEAQ. The CDR3 nucleotides read TGTGCCAGCAGCCCCAGGGCAGTCTCTGGGGCCAACGTCCTGACTTTC. It translates to CASSPRAVSGANVLTF. Variable domain in full (rest from reference TRBV7-6 and TRBJ2-6): GAGVSQSPRYKVTKRGQDVALRCDPISGHVSLYWYRQALGQGPEFLTYFNYEAQQDKSGLPNDRFSAERPEGSISTLTIQRTEQRDSAMYRCASSPRAVSGANVLTFGAGSRLTVL.

In its sample, this clone was seen a few times. The gene calls are TRBV25-1 and TRBJ1-1; tentative D call: TRBD1 (6 bases). This CDR3 contains 15 residues. The ends were cut back, 0 bases at V and 3 bases at J, with 11 bases in the middle. Germline lookup yields CDR1 MGHDK and CDR2 SYGVNS. The CDR3 loop is CASSEYEGDDTEAFF. The CDR3 DNA follows: TGTGCCAGCAGTGAATATGAGGGGGACGACACTGAAGCTTTCTTT. Variable domain in full (rest from reference TRBV25-1 and TRBJ1-1): EADIYQTPRYLVIGTGKKITLECSQTMGHDKMYWYQQDPGMELHLIHYSYGVNSTEKGDLSSESTVSRIRTEHFPLTLESARPSHTSQYLCASSEYEGDDTEAFFGQGTRLTVV.

The chain employs TRBV9 and TRBJ1-2, with D perhaps TRBD1 (6 bases). V lost 0 bases, J lost 8 bases, and 17 bases lay in between. Germline V gene data show CDR1 as SGDLS and CDR2 as YYNGEE. This CDR3 region has 15 residues. The DNA of the CDR3 is TGTGCCAGCAGCGTAGATGGGGGGGCTTCAGAGGGCTACACCTTC. It specifies CASSVDGGASEGYTF. Supplemented by reference TRBV9 and TRBJ1-2, the full variable domain reads DSGVTQTPKHLITATGQRVTLRCSPRSGDLSVYWYQQSLDQGLQFLIQYYNGEERAKGNILERFSAQQFPDLHSELNLSSLELGDSALYFCASSVDGGASEGYTFGSGTRLTVV.

The genes are TRBV28 and TRBJ1-5, with D perhaps matching TRBD1 (5 bases). V lost 6 bases to trimming and J lost 0 bases, with 18 bases between them. Germline values: CDR1 MDHEN, CDR2 SYDVKM. CDR3 size: 17 residues. For the CDR3, the DNA is TGTGCCAGCAGCCTCACCGGGACCCCGTTTAGCAATCAGCCCCAGCATTTT. This codes for CASSLTGTPFSNQPQHF. Filled out from reference TRBV28 and TRBJ1-5, the complete variable domain reads DVKVTQSSRYLVKRTGEKVFLECVQDMDHENMFWYRQDPGLGLRLIYFSYDVKMKEKGDIPEGYSVSREKKERFSLILESASTNQTSMYLCASSLTGTPFSNQPQHFGDGTRLSIL.

The rearrangement joins TRBV18 to TRBJ2-7; 8 nucleotides match TRBD2. With V trimmed by 6 bases and J by 2 bases, 6 bases remained unmatched. Germline V gives CDR1 KGHSH, CDR2 LQKENI. This CDR3 region has 14 residues. The CDR3 DNA reads as TGTGCCAGCTCCCCTGGACTAGCCGCCTACGAGCAGTACTTC. The encoded protein is CASSPGLAAYEQYF.

The chain is built from TRBV19 and TRBJ2-5; maybe TRBD2 (6 bases). CDR1 LNHDA and CDR2 SQIVND come from the germline V gene (reference sequence). The CDR3 sequence is 16 residues long. V lost 3 bases and J lost 5, with 19 bases in between. CDR3 in amino acids: CASSMGATTGGETQYF. The CDR3 DNA is TGTGCCAGTAGTATGGGCGCAACAACCGGAGGGGAGACCCAGTACTTC.

The chain employs TRBV23-1 and TRBJ2-7; a possible D gene is TRBD1 (6 bases). TRBV23-1 falls under the ORF class, with uncertain function. Trimming pared 4 bases from V and 0 bases from J, leaving 13 bases between. The CDR3 has 15 residues. The CDR3 DNA reads TGCGCCAGCAGTCGGGCAACAGGGAACTCCTACGAGCAGTACTTC. It specifies CASSRATGNSYEQYF.

The table lists this clone with a count of one. This chain connects TRBV10-3 to TRBJ1-5, with unresolved D. Deletions cut 2 bases from V and 3 bases from J, with 11 bases between. CDR1 is ENHRY, CDR2 SYGVKD, per germline. The CDR3 runs 15 residues. The CDR3 region is CAISEGDGLNQPQHF. DNA of the CDR3: TGTGCCATCAGTGAGGGCGACGGCCTCAATCAGCCCCAGCATTTT.

This clone was counted between two and nine times. The V and J genes are TRBV16 and TRBJ1-5, with a tentative D call TRBD1 (6 bases). CDR3 length: 17 amino acids. The V gene lost 4 bases and the J gene lost 4 bases, with 20 bases spanning the gap. The germline gives CDR1 KGHSY, CDR2 FQNENV. CDR3 protein: CASSPPARGGENQPQHF. The CDR3 bases are TGTGCCAGCAGCCCCCCGGCCCGGGGGGGCGAAAATCAGCCCCAGCATTTT.